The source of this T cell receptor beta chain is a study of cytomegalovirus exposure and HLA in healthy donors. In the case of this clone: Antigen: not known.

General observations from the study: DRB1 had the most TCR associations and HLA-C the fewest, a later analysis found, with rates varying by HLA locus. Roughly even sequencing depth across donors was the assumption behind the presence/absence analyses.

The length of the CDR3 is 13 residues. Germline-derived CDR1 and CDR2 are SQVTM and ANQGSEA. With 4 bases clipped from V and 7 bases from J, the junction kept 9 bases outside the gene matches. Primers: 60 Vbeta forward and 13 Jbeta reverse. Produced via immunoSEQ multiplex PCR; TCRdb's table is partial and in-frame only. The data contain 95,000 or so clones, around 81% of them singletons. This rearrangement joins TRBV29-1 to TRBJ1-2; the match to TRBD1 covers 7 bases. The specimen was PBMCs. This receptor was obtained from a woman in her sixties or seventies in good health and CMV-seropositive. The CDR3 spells CSVVEGARPGYTF. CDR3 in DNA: TGCAGCGTTGTTGAGGGGGCGAGACCTGGCTACACCTTC.